This T cell receptor (beta chain) was captured in a study of cytomegalovirus exposure and HLA in healthy donors (dated by TCRdb to about 2017). Regarding the study in general: In an earlier analysis of 450 to 750 of the donors, 276 Gb of sequence data and just under 120 million unique TCR beta sequences from about 190 million T cells were reported. A later analysis re-examined previously published TCR beta repertoires from 600 to 700 donors and added high-resolution HLA genotyping to investigate patterns of TCR occurrence. The study was designed to test whether signatures of past pathogen exposure could be identified by cataloging public T cell receptors. Rather than drawing on any new phenotypic data, the later analysis identified candidate immune exposures from TCR beta sequences and the way those sequences occurred across donors. A handful of DR-DQ haplotypes were treated as single units for association and clustering because of strong linkage in the cohort. Genome-wide SNP genotypes for about 65% of the roughly 670 donors were used in a later genetic analysis, which treated that subset as a discovery cohort. Roughly 320 gigabases of sequencing data and approximately 92 million unique TCR sequences made up an early release that covered some 640 HLA-typed donors. An earlier analysis of several hundred of the donors applied high-throughput TCR beta sequencing to assess whether each TCR beta V gene segment acted as functional or pseudogenic. Both class I and class II loci were covered by HLA typing, at four-digit resolution. To predict cytomegalovirus infection status, the study combined high-throughput TCR immunosequencing, statistical association of individual TCRs with disease status, and machine learning. Using immunosequencing, the study profiled T cell repertoires from 550 to 750 subjects and related those repertoires to cytomegalovirus serostatus. All discovery cohort repertoires had been generated on a single sequencing platform. Donor age, sex, ethnicity and CMV serostatus were collected together with the repertoire data. On average, about 240,000 unique TCR beta nucleotide sequences were sequenced per donor among fewer than 500 genotyped donors of the cohort, with roughly 18% of those sequences being non-productive. The genetic ancestry cluster associated with self-reported Caucasian donors included 81% of the 300 to 450 genotyped donors. A separate validation cohort of approximately 120 different subjects was used in addition to the roughly 670-subject first cohort. Typing coverage varied by locus: roughly 629-630 donors for A, B, C, DRB1 and DQB1; approximately 500 for DQA1; about 570 for DPA1; roughly 450 for DPB1. Overall study outcomes, separate from this receptor: Most TCR sequences were seen in very few donors, while some public TCRs were found in many individuals. The classifier was reported to diagnose cytomegalovirus status with high specificity and sensitivity in both the original and validation cohorts. According to a later genetic analysis, donors in an Asian-associated ancestry cluster had fewer N-insertions in productive TCRs than the approximately 700-donor mean. The sequencing pipeline was judged likely to have produced a cluster of highly shared sequence variants as a technical artifact. When HLA alleles, especially DR and DQ, strongly co-occurred, attributing TCR associations to individual alleles was difficult. A further reported finding was that TCR beta sequences accurately predicted the HLA-A and HLA-B alleles for most subjects in the first cohort. Compared with equally common non-associated chains, HLA-associated TCR beta chains in a later analysis were more clonally expanded and had lower generation probabilities. Roughly uniform sequencing depth across donors was assumed in presence/absence analyses, although this assumption may not hold. The study listed over 150 TCR beta chains as associated with cytomegalovirus. According to a later analysis, most CMV-associated TCR beta chains appeared to be HLA-restricted, and the HLA associations seemed to be driven largely by CMV exposure. HLA typing was unavailable for some donors at each locus, so association tests used only the typed subset. It was suggested by the authors that the approach could potentially be generalized to other disease states and immunological phenotypes. In vitro tests confirmed that a few of the cytomegalovirus-associated TCR beta chains recognize cytomegalovirus antigens. The cohort was sequenced for TCR beta chains only, and without alpha or paired-chain data the features that could be detected were limited. Broadly in line with IMGT annotations, most TCR beta V segments showed up in productive rearrangements about 90% or about 30% of the time in an earlier analysis of approximately 600 of the donors. According to a later analysis, parvovirus B19, influenza, CMV and Epstein-Barr virus appeared linked to several top co-occurrence clusters. The earlier analysis of about 600 of the donors excluded some 15 rarely observed V segments, including chromosome 9 orphons, because counts were too low. CMV serostatus was the only immune exposure information available for the cohort. A later analysis found that TCR association rates varied across HLA loci, with DRB1 alleles showing the most associated TCRs and HLA-C alleles the fewest. Correlated functional status among segregating V segments might reflect linkage disequilibrium, but an unknown experimental factor could not be ruled out. A later genetic analysis associated a missense DCLRE1C variant with V-gene and J-gene trimming of TCR beta chains, and an independent cohort replicated the association. Some IMGT-functional V segments, including TRBV6-2 and TRBV6-3, could not be distinguished by the 87-base-pair reads and were therefore excluded. A later analysis associated 15,000 to 20,000 TCR beta sequences with specific HLA alleles at a false discovery rate of 0.05.

Libraries were prepared through the immunoSEQ multiplex PCR assay. A mixture of 60 forward primers for TCR Vbeta segments and 13 reverse primers for TCR Jbeta segments was used in the multiplex PCR. The CDR3 region of rearranged TCR beta genes was amplified from genomic DNA by a multiplex PCR assay. The amplified TCR beta libraries were sequenced on the Illumina HiSeq System as 87-base-pair reads. Regarding the original processing steps: In a later analysis, approximately 74 million unique TCR beta chains were counted across the roughly 700 repertoires, and roughly 11 million of these chains were shared by at least two donors. Raw reads were error-corrected and collapsed into unique sequences by a nearest-neighbor algorithm in which closely related sequences were merged to remove PCR and sequencing errors. Alignment of CDR3 sequences to IMGT reference sequences was used to assign V, D and J gene segments. For a sequence to be retained, a match of at least six nucleotides to both a V gene segment and a J gene segment was required. Rearrangements were classified as productive when the CDR3 lacked stop codons and remained in frame with V and J, and all other rearrangements were classified as non-productive. CDR3 was defined by IMGT convention, running from the second conserved V-encoded cysteine to the conserved J-encoded phenylalanine. The earlier analysis of 587 of the donors excluded any sequence lacking an unambiguous match to a single V gene segment. In an earlier analysis of approximately 590 of the donors, a V segment was called functional when productive rearrangements were above 56.7%, and segregating when the standard deviation between donors exceeded 5%. A statistical classification framework was built for diagnosing cytomegalovirus status from the catalog of TCR beta chain sequences. A later analysis assigned V and J genes by comparing TCR nucleotide sequences with IMGT/GENE-DB human TR gene sequences. In a later analysis, CDR3 sequences and most-parsimonious VDJ recombination scenarios were assigned using the TCRdist pipeline. A later analysis defined each TCR beta chain by its CDR3 amino acid sequence plus V-gene family, and excluded reads lacking a unique V-gene family. As a way to deal with suspected cross-contamination and a sequencing artifact, a later analysis dropped 640 or so nucleotide sequences that were highly shared and had low generation probability. A later analysis calculated a clonal expansion index for each public chain from normalized within-repertoire ranks of inferred template counts. Generation probabilities in a later analysis came from a VDJ recombination model fitted to out-of-frame rearrangements, and those results were checked against IGoR. Hypergeometric tests were used in a later analysis to score TCR-TCR, TCR-HLA and TCR-CMV co-occurrence, with a repertoire-size bias correction applied to the TCR pairs. To estimate false discovery rates, a later analysis permuted the HLA or CMV assignments 20 times. In a later analysis, co-occurring TCRs were grouped using DBSCAN, with TCRdist sequence similarity added in when clustering inside HLA-allele-positive subsets. For co-occurrence clustering, repertoires with fewer than 30,000 or more than 120,000 public chains were excluded, along with roughly 5 repertoires with anomalous nucleotide sharing. TCRdb obtained this table from immuneACCESS and retained in-frame rearrangements with V and J assigned. These tables miss some clones; where compared with another copy, unresolved V genes account for less than half of the shortfall, and the remainder is unexplained. D and trimming come from the DNA, and the V and J calls and clone size come from that table. The sample table shows about 130,000 clones, and around 72% are seen once. The top ten clonotypes cover around 2.6% of the sample.

Details on this clone: The target of this receptor is not known. Base qualities were left out, and no much larger clone turns up one base away.

In total, roughly 670 healthy bone marrow donors made up the cohort. At the time of sampling, all cohort members were nominally healthy, though unrecorded immune exposures were likely present. Of the 700 or so cohort members, around 310 had a positive CMV serostatus and 350 to 450 had a negative one, while no CMV serostatus was recorded for the donor. A peripheral blood sample was provided by each donor, and peripheral blood mononuclear cells were used for TCR beta sequencing. Genomic DNA was extracted from the blood cell samples with the Qiagen DNeasy Blood Extraction Kit. The germline V gene (reference sequence) provides CDR1 LNHDA and CDR2 SQIVND. From the cysteine up to the phenylalanine, the CDR3 has a length of 14 residues. Just the 42-base CDR3 DNA is kept, in frame starting at base 1.

This receptor was identified in a human donor in good health. The sequence joins TRBV19 to TRBJ2-5, with 9 bases matching TRBD1. The J call may be in error: the DNA end matches TRBJ2-7 better. The sequencing input was PBMCs. The CDR3 reads as follows: CASSHGGTGNEQYF. At the DNA level, the sequence is TGTGCCAGTAGCCATGGGGGGACAGGGAACGAGCAGTACTTC.